Sequencing of this T cell receptor beta chain was carried out in a study of early T cells in non-severe SARS-CoV-2 infection. The germline V gene has CDR1 SSHAT and CDR2 FNYEAQ (reference sequence). The CDR3 contains 14 residues. This clonotype showed up many times. Germline and junction disagree at one end, which may indicate a read error. In the library, individual cDNA molecules carried attached unique molecular identifiers. TCRdb fed the 5' RACE reads into MiXCR, producing one record per CDR3 protein. The data show about 23,000 distinct CDR3 sequences, less than 5.5% seen once. The V call is TRBV7-7, the J call TRBJ2-5; D tentatively reads TRBD1 or TRBD2 (5 bases each). This receptor was obtained from an adult who was a healthcare worker with PCR-confirmed SARS-CoV-2 infection or an uninfected control (not recorded which). The sample was whole blood. As DNA, the CDR3 is TGTGCTAGCAGCCGGCTGGGGGACCTCGAGACCCAGTACTTC. It yields the protein CASSRLGDLETQYF.